The 10 T cell receptor beta chains presented below share a single source sample, sequenced in a study of blood T cells in healthy people across ages. A second about 6 to 11 cycle PCR used barcoded and J-beta primers. One entry per CDR3 protein results from TCRdb running MiXCR on the 5' RACE reads. The sample yields some 320,000 distinct CDR3 sequences, roughly 26% seen once. Sequences were obtained from blood. These receptors were obtained from a woman aged 70-85 years in good health.

The genes are TRBV9 and TRBJ1-4; weak D call: TRBD1 (5 bases). The CDR3 length is 15 residues. Between the trimmed V and J ends, which lost 2 bases and 8 bases, there was a span of 16 bases. CDR1 is SGDLS, CDR2 YYNGEE, per germline. CDR3 sequence: CASSVSGTDAEKLFF. Here the CDR3 DNA reads TGTGCCAGCAGCGTCTCCGGGACGGACGCGGAAAAACTGTTTTTT.

The chain employs TRBV10-3 and TRBJ2-5, with a possible D match to TRBD2 (5 bases). The V end lost 6 bases, the J end lost 7 bases, and 15 bases lay between the germline ends. The CDR3 covers 13 residues. Germline CDR1 reads ENHRY; CDR2 reads SYGVKD. The CDR3 loop is CAISLQPGGTQYF. DNA of the CDR3: TGTGCCATCAGCCTCCAGCCAGGAGGGACCCAGTACTTC.

This clonotype was observed a few times. The V and J genes are TRBV29-1 and TRBJ2-5; D ambiguous. Judging by the DNA end, TRBJ2-1 fits better; the J call may be wrong. Germline CDR1 is SQVTM and CDR2 is ANQGSEA. There are 11 residues in the CDR3. The CDR3: CSVAGFGEQFF. The CDR3 nucleotides read TGCAGCGTAGCTGGCTTTGGGGAGCAGTTCTTC.

The chain uses TRBV9 and TRBJ2-1, with unresolved D. This CDR3 is built from 12 residues. V shed 4 bases and J shed 5 bases, with 7 bases lying between them. Germline V gene lookup returns CDR1 SGDLS and CDR2 YYNGEE. The CDR3 DNA follows: TGTGCCAGCAGCCCACCTAACAATGAGCAGTTCTTC. Protein sequence: CASSPPNNEQFF.

The V gene is TRBV18, the J gene TRBJ1-1, with D uncertain. Trimming cost V 2 bases and J 0 bases, with 4 bases left between them. Germline loops: CDR1 KGHSH, CDR2 LQKENI. The CDR3 runs 13 residues. The DNA for the CDR3 is TGTGCCAGCTCACCAAGTATGAACACTGAAGCTTTCTTT. This sequence encodes CASSPSMNTEAFF.

The CDR3 nucleotides read TGCAGCCTTAGAAGGGGCCTGGAGGGTACGCAGTATTTT. Translating gives CSLRRGLEGTQYF. The gene calls are TRBV29-1 and TRBJ2-3, with D possibly being TRBD2 (6 bases). The CDR3 is 13 amino acids. Deletions cut 8 bases from V and 8 bases from J, with 20 bases between. Germline V gene sequence: CDR1 SQVTM, CDR2 ANQGSEA.

This clonotype has at least ten counts. V gene TRBV5-6 combines with J gene TRBJ2-5, with a weak D call TRBD2 (6 bases). Deletions cut 4 bases from V and 4 bases from J, with 14 bases between. This CDR3 is built from 14 residues. The germline V gene encodes CDR1 SGHDT and CDR2 YYEEEE. The CDR3 region is CASSPGTSRETQYF. The CDR3 coding sequence is TGTGCCAGCAGCCCAGGGACTTCACGAGAGACCCAGTACTTC.

This clonotype was seen a single time. V gene TRBV20-1 combines with J gene TRBJ1-2; no firm D call. Trimming removed 3 bases from V and 4 bases from J, with 6 bases in between. The germline gives CDR1 DFQATT, CDR2 SNEGSKA (reference sequence). The CDR3 is made up of 11 amino acids. In DNA, the CDR3 is TGCAGTGCTAGTCTGGGCTATGGCTACACCTTC. Protein: CSASLGYGYTF.

This clonotype came up a few times. V is TRBV29-1 and J is TRBJ2-7; D gene unclear. In germline, CDR1 is SQVTM, CDR2 ANQGSEA. Trimming took 3 bases from V and 1 from J, leaving 7 bases between them. CDR3 size: 12 residues. CDR3 sequence: CSVDNGSYEQYF. DNA for the CDR3: TGCAGCGTTGATAACGGTTCCTACGAGCAGTACTTC.

This clonotype has a count of ten or more. The chain has TRBV20-1 and TRBJ2-7; 7 positions match TRBD1. CDR1 is DFQATT, CDR2 SNEGSKA, per germline (reference sequence). The junction had 1 base not matched to a gene; V was cut back by 5 bases and J by 6 bases. CDR3 length equals 10 residues. The CDR3 loop is CSAGTVEQYF. The CDR3 DNA reads as TGCAGTGCTGGGACAGTCGAGCAGTACTTC.